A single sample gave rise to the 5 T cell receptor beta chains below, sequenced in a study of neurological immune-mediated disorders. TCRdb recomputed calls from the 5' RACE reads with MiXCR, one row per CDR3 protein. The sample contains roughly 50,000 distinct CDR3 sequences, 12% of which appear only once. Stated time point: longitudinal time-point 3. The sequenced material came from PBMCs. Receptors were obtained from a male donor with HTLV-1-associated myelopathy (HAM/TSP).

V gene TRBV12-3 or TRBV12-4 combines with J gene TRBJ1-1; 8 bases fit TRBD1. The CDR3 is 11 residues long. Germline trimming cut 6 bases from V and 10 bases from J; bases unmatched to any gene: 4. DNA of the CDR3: TGTGCCAGCAGCACAGGGGGTAGAGCTTTCTTT. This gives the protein CASSTGGRAFF.

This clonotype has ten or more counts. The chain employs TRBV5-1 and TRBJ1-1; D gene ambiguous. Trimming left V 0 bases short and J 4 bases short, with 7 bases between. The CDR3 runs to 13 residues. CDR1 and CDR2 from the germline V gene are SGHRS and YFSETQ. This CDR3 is CASSLAPGTEAFF. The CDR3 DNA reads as TGCGCCAGCAGCTTGGCCCCGGGCACTGAAGCTTTCTTT.

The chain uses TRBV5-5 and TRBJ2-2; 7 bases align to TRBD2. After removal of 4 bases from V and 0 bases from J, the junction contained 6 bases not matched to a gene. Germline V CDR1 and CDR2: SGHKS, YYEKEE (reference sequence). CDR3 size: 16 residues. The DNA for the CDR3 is TGTGCCAGCAGCGAGGTGAGCGGGGCGAACACCGGGGAGCTGTTTTTT. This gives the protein CASSEVSGANTGELFF.

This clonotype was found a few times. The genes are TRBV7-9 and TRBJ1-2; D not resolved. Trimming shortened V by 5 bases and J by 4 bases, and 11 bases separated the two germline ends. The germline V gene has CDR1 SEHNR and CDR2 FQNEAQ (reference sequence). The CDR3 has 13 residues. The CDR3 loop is CASSPLQLYGYTF. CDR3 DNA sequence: TGTGCCAGCAGCCCCCTTCAGCTCTATGGCTACACCTTC.

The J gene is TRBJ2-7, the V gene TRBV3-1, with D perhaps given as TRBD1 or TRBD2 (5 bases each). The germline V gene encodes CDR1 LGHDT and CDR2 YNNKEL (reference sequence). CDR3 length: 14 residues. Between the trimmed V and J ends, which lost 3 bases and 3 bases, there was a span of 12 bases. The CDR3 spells CASSQAGANYEQYF. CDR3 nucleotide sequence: TGTGCCAGCAGCCAGGCCGGGGCTAACTACGAGCAGTACTTC.